A selection of T cell receptor beta chains follows, all from one sample in a study of cytomegalovirus exposure and HLA in healthy donors. Clones were read by immunoSEQ multiplex PCR, and TCRdb kept only the in-frame ones, dropping some. The sample carries about 120,000 clones, 75% to 90% recorded once. The sequencing input was PBMCs. These receptors were collected from a man aged 40-49 years in good health and CMV-seronegative. Each CDR3 is given without its conserved first and last residue. The order of the fields is J gene, V gene, CDR3 length, D gene, CDR3 protein. A D gene is named only where the DNA matches it firmly.

TRBJ1-4 TRBV28 9 - ASSRFEKLF
TRBJ2-5 TRBV7-9 15 TRBD2 ASSLVGTSGRAETQY
TRBJ1-2 TRBV7-2 13 TRBD1 ASSLAAGGGYGYT
TRBJ1-1 TRBV30 13 - AWSVREGWGTEAF
TRBJ2-1 TRBV7-2 12 - ASSLAVSPNEQF
TRBJ2-2 TRBV7-9 13 - ASSPRLGGTGELF
TRBJ2-5 TRBV5-6 13 - ASSQPWRGQETQY
TRBJ2-3 TRBV14 15 TRBD2 ASSQEARRGGRDTQY
TRBJ1-4 TRBV18 14 - ASSPPSNSLGGKLF
TRBJ2-7 TRBV7-9 15 TRBD1 ASSLAGAGTGSYEQY
TRBJ1-5 TRBV28 10 TRBD1 ATGGNNQPQH
TRBJ2-1 TRBV7-2 15 TRBD2 ASSPATSGRGVGEQF
TRBJ2-1 TRBV30 8 TRBD2 AWRAGSEF
TRBJ1-2 TRBV6-1 13 - ASSETQTSNYGYT
TRBJ1-2 TRBV30 11 - AWSLGGNYGYT
TRBJ1-2 TRBV27 15 TRBD1 ASRVLLPGTANYGYT
TRBJ1-1 TRBV5-1 11 - ASSFAGGTEAF
TRBJ2-1 TRBV19 14 TRBD2 ASSIAGRIAGYEQF
TRBJ2-3 TRBV14 12 - ASSLTRGNPAQY
TRBJ2-5 TRBV30 11 - ACTQDRQETQY
TRBJ2-5 TRBV9 12 - ASSARGSGETQY
TRBJ2-7 TRBV27 12 TRBD2 ASSLGTSGYEQY
TRBJ2-5 TRBV7-2 13 TRBD2 ASSRRLAGKETQY
TRBJ2-1 TRBV7-2 16 TRBD2 ASSFWLAGGPTYNEQF
TRBJ1-4 TRBV27 13 - ASSFSRATNEKLF
TRBJ1-5 TRBV6-1 11 - ASSVLHNQPQH
TRBJ2-1 TRBV5-4 13 - ASSLDRGLYNEQF
TRBJ1-2 TRBV2 9 - ASLFNYGYT
TRBJ2-7 TRBV4-2 13 TRBD2 ASSQQAGEAYEQY
TRBJ1-1 TRBV7-2 11 - ASTYRVNTEAF
TRBJ1-2 TRBV10-3 14 - AISPPRTGPAQGYT
TRBJ1-1 TRBV5-1 11 TRBD1 ASSVQGDTEAF
TRBJ2-7 TRBV27 12 TRBD1 ASSTDKTGLEQY
- TRBV29-1 12 - SVPAGALSYEQY
TRBJ1-5 TRBV2 13 TRBD1 ASSRQGGSNQPQH
TRBJ1-1 TRBV6-1 12 TRBD1 ASRTGGLDTEAF
TRBJ2-7 TRBV27 12 TRBD2 ATGSGRGTYEQY
TRBJ1-1 TRBV7-9 12 - ASSSQAGKTEAF
TRBJ2-1 TRBV6-5 9 - ASQGREEQF
TRBJ2-1 TRBV11-2 13 TRBD2 ASSLGAGGPSEQF
TRBJ1-6 TRBV18 14 - ASSPREGPYNSPLH
TRBJ1-6 TRBV5-8 11 - ASSLNSDSPLH
TRBJ2-7 TRBV5-1 12 - ASSFGTRLYEQY
TRBJ1-2 TRBV7-2 12 TRBD1 ASSAGQENYGYT
TRBJ1-2 TRBV6-6 9 - ASSYLTVDT
TRBJ1-2 TRBV5-8 13 TRBD1 ASSKTGRRGYGYT
TRBJ1-1 TRBV14 16 - ASSQEKYRRAMNTEAF
TRBJ2-7 TRBV10-3 9 - AIRDTYEQY